This T cell receptor beta chain is drawn from a study of T cell changes during pregnancy in multiple sclerosis (dated by TCRdb to between 2017 and 2020). Concerning the study at large: In women with multiple sclerosis, the researchers looked at how the T cell repertoire shifted as pregnancy progressed.

Notes on this clone: Its antigen remains unidentified. No qualities accompany the bases; no much larger clone lies one base away.

To prepare the library, the immunoSEQ multiplex PCR assay was applied. TCRdb limited this immuneACCESS table to in-frame rearrangements with V and J called. A share of clones is missing; checked studies link under half to unresolved V genes, and the rest is unexplained. Within this sample are tens of thousands of clones, with almost 95% of them counted one time only. The ten largest clones represent over 0.75% of the sample. Looking up the germline V gene (reference sequence) yields CDR1 LNHNV and CDR2 YYDKDF. The CDR3 contains 16 residues, cysteine and phenylalanine counted. Of the read, only the CDR3 DNA is kept; its 48 bases are in frame from base 1. V and J are trimmed by 0 bases and 8 bases, and the gene matches miss 12 bases of the junction.

The receptor chain draws on TRBV15 and TRBJ1-2; a stretch of 7 junction bases matches TRBD1. The starting material was CD4+ T cells from peripheral blood mononuclear cells, obtained before pregnancy. The sequence was collected from a female donor with multiple sclerosis, enrolled in a pregnancy study. CDR3 loop: CATSRDLSGGQGGYTF. The DNA reads as follows: TGTGCCACCAGCAGAGATCTTTCAGGGGGGCAGGGGGGCTACACCTTC. The entire variable domain, with the stretches around the CDR3 drawn from the reference TRBV15 and TRBJ1-2 proteins, is DAMVIQNPRYQVTQFGKPVTLSCSQTLNHNVMYWYQQKSSQAPKLLFHYYDKDFNNEADTPDNFQSRRPNTSFCFLDIRSPGLGDTAMYLCATSRDLSGGQGGYTFGSGTRLTVV.